This T cell receptor beta chain was found in a study of blood T cell repertoires in COVID-19. As for the study in general: Some COVID-19 samples were acute and others convalescent; all came from the United States, Italy and Spain. T cells, B-cell-depleted T cells, or PBMCs provided the cDNA or gDNA that served as material.

Germline CDR1 is MDHEN and CDR2 is SYDVKM. After removal of 6 bases from V and 7 bases from J, the junction contained 9 bases not matched to a gene. This CDR3 has 14 residues. Profiled with immunoSEQ multiplex PCR; TCRdb holds only in-frame clones, not every one. Among about 200,000 clones listed, roughly nine tenths were seen once. Cohort placement rested on clinical history that participants reported themselves. Specimen: PBMCs or T cells enriched from blood (not recorded which). V usage is TRBV28 and J usage is TRBJ2-4; TRBD2 aligns across 7 bases. The clonotype comes from a woman younger than 45 with acute COVID-19. The CDR3 spells CASRWEGSENIQYF. CDR3 coding DNA: TGTGCCAGCAGGTGGGAGGGAAGTGAGAACATTCAGTACTTC.